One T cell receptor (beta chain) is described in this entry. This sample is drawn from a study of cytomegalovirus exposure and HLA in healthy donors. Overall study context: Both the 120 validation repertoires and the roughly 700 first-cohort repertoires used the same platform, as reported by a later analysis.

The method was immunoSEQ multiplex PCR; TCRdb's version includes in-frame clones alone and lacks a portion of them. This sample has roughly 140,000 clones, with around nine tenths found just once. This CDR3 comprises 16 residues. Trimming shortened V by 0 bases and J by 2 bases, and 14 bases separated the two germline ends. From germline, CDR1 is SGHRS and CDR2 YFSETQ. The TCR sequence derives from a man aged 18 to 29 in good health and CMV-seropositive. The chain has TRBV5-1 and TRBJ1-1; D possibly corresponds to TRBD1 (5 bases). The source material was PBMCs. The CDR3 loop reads CASSLARGTGNTEAFF. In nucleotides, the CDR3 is TGCGCCAGCAGCTTGGCACGGGGGACGGGTAACACTGAAGCTTTCTTT.